This T cell receptor beta chain was identified in a study of T cell responses to AZD1222 COVID-19 vaccine. TCRdb keeps only in-frame clones here, not all; method: immunoSEQ multiplex PCR. The profile shows 170,000 or so clones, 90% of them singletons. Overall study results and limits: Recipients of two AZD1222 doses showed rising Spike-specific TCR breadth and depth.

The CDR3 sequence is 14 residues long. The junction had 5 bases not matched to a gene; V was cut back by 6 bases and J by 1 base. The germline V gene encodes CDR1 MNHNY and CDR2 SVGAGI (reference sequence). As concerns this clone: Its cognate antigen is unknown.

The chain carries TRBV6-6 and TRBJ1-1; 7 bases are shared with TRBD1. This TCR came from an adult in good health. Specimen: peripheral blood, collected on day 0 of AZD1222 vaccination. The CDR3, as DNA: TGTGCCAGCAGCATTACAGGGGCGAACACTGAAGCTTTCTTT. This codes for CASSITGANTEAFF.